What follows are 25 T cell receptor beta chains derived from one specimen sequenced in a study of OX40 agonist ivuxolimab in advanced cancers. TCRdb's copy holds only in-frame clones and misses some; the assay was immunoSEQ multiplex PCR. This sample has about 67,000 clones; approximately 84% occur once, and the top ten carry 2%. Sequencing used CD4+ or CD8+ T cells sorted from blood, obtained in a trial of the OX40 agonist ivuxolimab. The source is an adult with an advanced solid tumor such as melanoma, head and neck, liver or kidney cancer.

V and J are TRBV10-3 and TRBJ2-5, with D perhaps TRBD1 or TRBD2 (5 bases each). CDR3 size: 13 residues. Germline CDR1 is ENHRY and CDR2 is SYGVKD. The CDR3 here is CATRGEGQETQYF. The CDR3 DNA sequence: TGTGCAACCCGGGGAGAGGGGCAAGAGACCCAGTACTTC.

This chain links TRBV4-3 with TRBJ2-3, with D possibly being TRBD2 (6 bases). Trimming cost V 4 bases and J 2 bases, with 13 bases left between them. Germline CDR1 and CDR2: LGHNA and YSLEER. CDR3 size: 15 residues. CDR3 nucleotide sequence: TGCGCCAGCAGCCCCGCGGGGTATAACACAGATACGCAGTATTTT. Encoded protein: CASSPAGYNTDTQYF.

This clone was counted only a few times. V is TRBV7-2 and J is TRBJ2-7; TRBD2 aligns across 9 bases. CDR1 and CDR2 (germline): SGHTA, FQGNSA. This CDR3 is 14 amino acids long. Germline trimming cut 5 bases from V and 5 bases from J; bases unmatched to any gene: 7. CDR3 sequence: CASSGGTSFDEQYF. CDR3 nucleotides: TGTGCCAGCAGCGGAGGGACTAGCTTCGACGAGCAGTACTTC. The entire variable domain, with the rest obtained from reference TRBV7-2 and TRBJ2-7, is as follows: GAGVSQSPSNKVTEKGKDVELRCDPISGHTALYWYRQSLGQGLEFLIYFQGNSAPDKSGLPSDRFSAERTGGSVSTLTIQRTQQEDSAVYLCASSGGTSFDEQYFGPGTRLTVT.

J is TRBJ1-2 and V is TRBV28; a weak D match, TRBD1 (5 bases). Germline CDR1 is MDHEN and CDR2 is SYDVKM. Trimming stripped 10 bases from V and 4 bases from J, with 19 bases between. The length of the CDR3 is 14 residues. The CDR3 sequence: CAKTAPVLGYGYTF. The CDR3 nucleotides read TGTGCCAAGACAGCACCCGTCTTGGGCTATGGCTACACCTTC.

The chain employs TRBV7-6 and TRBJ1-1; TRBD1 aligns across 7 bases. Unmatched junction bases numbered 2, after V lost 4 bases and J lost 0 bases. Germline V gene lookup returns CDR1 SGHVS and CDR2 FNYEAQ. This CDR3 spans 14 amino acids. CDR3 region: CASSSTGLNTEAFF. DNA for the CDR3: TGTGCCAGCAGCTCGACAGGGTTGAACACTGAAGCTTTCTTT.

The DNA of the CDR3 is TGTGCCAGCTCACCACAGTCTAGCGTCGGGGAGCTGTTTTTT. It encodes CASSPQSSVGELFF. The chain uses TRBV18 and TRBJ2-2; D may be TRBD2 (6 bases). V dropped 1 base and J dropped 7 bases, with 10 bases sitting between them. Germline values: CDR1 KGHSH, CDR2 LQKENI. The length of the CDR3 is 14 residues.

The chain uses TRBV11-2 and TRBJ2-5, with 11 bases identical to TRBD2. V shed 0 bases and J 4 bases; nucleotides not matched to a gene: 1. This CDR3 comprises 15 residues. Germline V gives CDR1 SGHAT, CDR2 FQNNGV. In nucleotides, the CDR3 is TGTGCCAGCAGCTTAGATAGCGGGAGGGGAGAGACCCAGTACTTC. It codes for CASSLDSGRGETQYF.

The chain combines TRBV6-6 with TRBJ1-5, with 7 bases matching TRBD1. The CDR3 runs 16 residues. Trimming removed 2 bases from V and 1 base from J; junction bases left unmatched: 5. Germline values: CDR1 MNHNY, CDR2 SVGAGI (reference sequence). This chain's CDR3 is CASSYNRGPSNQPQHF. In DNA form, the CDR3 reads TGTGCCAGCAGTTACAACAGGGGCCCCAGCAATCAGCCCCAGCATTTT.

The DNA for the CDR3 is TGTGCCAGCAGCTTGGGAGGACAGGGATCAACCCTTTGGGACACTGAAGCTTTCTTT. Amino acids: CASSLGGQGSTLWDTEAFF. V usage is TRBV5-5 and J usage is TRBJ1-1, with 8 positions matching TRBD1. The CDR3 extends over 19 amino acids. Per the germline V gene, CDR1 is SGHKS and CDR2 is YYEKEE (reference sequence). Germline trimming cut 0 bases from V and 3 bases from J; bases unmatched to any gene: 16.

The J gene is TRBJ2-2, the V gene TRBV10-3, with TRBD1 as a possible D gene (6 bases). The germline V and J ends were trimmed by 3 bases and 6 bases, with 8 bases remaining between them. The CDR3 length is 13 residues. CDR1 is ENHRY, CDR2 SYGVKD, per germline. This CDR3 is CAISDTGSGELFF. CDR3 nucleotide sequence: TGTGCCATCAGTGACACAGGGTCCGGGGAGCTGTTTTTT.

The CDR3 DNA sequence: TGTGCCAGTTGGGGAACCAAAAACATTCAGTACTTC. This translates into CASWGTKNIQYF. The rearrangement joins TRBV6-5 to TRBJ2-4, with unresolved D. The CDR3 sequence is 12 residues long. V shed 9 bases and J shed 2 bases, with 8 bases lying between them. Per germline, CDR1 MNHEY and CDR2 SVGAGI.

The rearrangement joins TRBV23-1 to TRBJ2-3; TRBD1 matches at 7 bases. TRBV23-1 is classed as an ORF, of uncertain function. V shed 3 bases and J 3 bases; nucleotides not matched to a gene: 12. The CDR3 is 17 residues long. This CDR3 reads CASSQVETGYRTDTQYF. For the CDR3, the DNA is TGCGCCAGCAGTCAGGTCGAGACAGGGTATCGAACAGATACGCAGTATTTT.

The rearrangement joins TRBV11-3 to TRBJ2-7; TRBD1 matches at 11 bases. The CDR3 consists of 15 residues. Germline CDR1 is SGHNT and CDR2 is YENEEA. Unmatched junction bases numbered 3, after V lost 2 bases and J lost 3 bases. The CDR3: CASSLRTGGHYEQYF. In nucleotides, the CDR3 is TGTGCCAGCAGCTTAAGGACAGGGGGCCACTACGAGCAGTACTTC.

The chain links TRBV28 to TRBJ1-4; D unclear. The V end was cut by 5 bases, the J end by 7 bases, with 11 bases between. CDR3 length: 13 residues. CDR1 MDHEN and CDR2 SYDVKM come from the germline V gene. Here the CDR3 reads CASSPTRAEKLFF. In DNA form, the CDR3 reads TGTGCCAGCAGTCCAACTAGGGCTGAAAAACTGTTTTTT. Combining the CDR3 with reference TRBV28 and TRBJ1-4 gives the whole variable domain DVKVTQSSRYLVKRTGEKVFLECVQDMDHENMFWYRQDPGLGLRLIYFSYDVKMKEKGDIPEGYSVSREKKERFSLILESASTNQTSMYLCASSPTRAEKLFFGSGTQLSVL.

The chain employs TRBV4-3 and TRBJ2-1, with 11 bases that match TRBD2. V shed 0 bases, J shed 8 bases, and the junction held 12 bases outside the gene matches. Germline CDR1 is LGHNA and CDR2 is YSLEER. This CDR3 is 18 amino acids long. CDR3 sequence reads: CASSQDPPLSGGADEQFF. The CDR3 region has the DNA TGCGCCAGCAGCCAAGACCCGCCTCTTAGCGGGGGGGCCGATGAGCAGTTCTTC.

This clone was counted once. The rearrangement joins TRBV2 to TRBJ2-7; weak D call: TRBD2 (6 bases). This CDR3 has 15 amino acids. The V end was cut by 7 bases, the J end by 0 bases, with 16 bases between. CDR1 is SNHLY, CDR2 FYNNEI, per germline. Here the CDR3 DNA reads TGTGCCAGCACCGCGGAGGGAGGCCTCTCCTACGAGCAGTACTTC. It codes for CASTAEGGLSYEQYF.

V usage is TRBV10-2 and J usage is TRBJ2-3; TRBD2 agrees at 8 bases. The CDR3 has 13 amino acids. The V and J ends lost 8 bases and 5 bases, in that order; junction bases with no gene match: 6. Per the germline V gene, CDR1 is WSHSY and CDR2 is SAAADI. CDR3 sequence reads: CASSPTSEDTQYF. CDR3 DNA sequence: TGCGCCAGCTCCCCGACTAGCGAAGATACGCAGTATTTT.

The chain recombines TRBV2 with TRBJ2-7; 10 bases map to TRBD2. This CDR3 region has 14 residues. The germline V gene encodes CDR1 SNHLY and CDR2 FYNNEI. The J segment lost 5 bases and the V segment lost 2 bases, leaving 3 bases of the junction unmatched. DNA for the CDR3: TGTGCCAGCAGTGAAAGCCTAGCGGGAGACGAGCAGTACTTC. It specifies CASSESLAGDEQYF.

V usage is TRBV5-3 and J usage is TRBJ2-2, with TRBD2 matching over 12 bases. TRBV5-3 is assigned to the ORF class and has an uncertain function. Trimming removed 5 bases from V and 4 bases from J; junction bases left unmatched: 9. The CDR3 has 17 amino acids. CDR3 in amino acids: CARRRGLAGPRTGELFF. The CDR3 bases are TGTGCCAGAAGAAGAGGACTAGCGGGGCCGCGCACCGGGGAGCTGTTTTTT.

The J gene is TRBJ2-1, the V gene TRBV4-1; 10 nucleotides align to TRBD2. The CDR3 runs to 16 residues. CDR1 MGHRA and CDR2 YSYEKL come from the germline V gene. V shed 1 base and J 8 bases; nucleotides not matched to a gene: 8. This CDR3 is CASSQAPAGGRDEQFF. As DNA, the CDR3 is TGCGCCAGCAGCCAAGCCCCAGCGGGGGGGCGGGATGAGCAGTTCTTC.

The V call is TRBV19, the J call TRBJ1-5, with D possibly TRBD1 on 6 matching bases. CDR1 is LNHDA, CDR2 SQIVND, per germline (reference sequence). This CDR3 is built from 13 residues. Trimming shortened V by 4 bases and J by 3 bases, and 7 bases separated the two germline ends. The CDR3 protein is CASSNRDNQPQHF. The CDR3 DNA reads as TGTGCCAGTAGTAACAGGGACAATCAGCCCCAGCATTTT.

The chain links TRBV6-6 to TRBJ2-7; D is perhaps TRBD1 or TRBD2 (6 bases each). The length of the CDR3 is 13 residues. Germline V gene lookup returns CDR1 MNHNY and CDR2 SVGAGI (reference sequence). V was shortened by 6 bases and J by 5 bases, with 14 bases between the two germline ends. CDR3 amino acids: CASSEAGEDEQYF. In DNA, the CDR3 is TGTGCCAGCAGCGAGGCAGGGGAGGACGAGCAGTACTTC.

The V gene is TRBV4-1, the J gene TRBJ2-1; D possibly corresponds to TRBD1 (6 bases). The CDR3 loop spans 14 amino acids. The V gene lost 4 bases and the J gene lost 1 base, with 8 bases spanning the gap. Germline V lookup: CDR1 MGHRA, CDR2 YSYEKL. Here the CDR3 reads CASSRGQSYNEQFF. In nucleotides, the CDR3 is TGCGCCAGCAGCCGCGGACAGTCCTACAATGAGCAGTTCTTC.

This chain joins TRBV28 and TRBJ2-2, with 7 bases fitting TRBD1. This CDR3 comprises 13 residues. Germline CDR1 and CDR2: MDHEN and SYDVKM. V was clipped by 7 bases and J by 10 bases; unmatched bases: 9. CDR3 amino acids: CASTPPTGKELFF. CDR3 DNA sequence: TGTGCCAGCACCCCCCCGACAGGGAAGGAGCTGTTTTTT.

This clone appeared a single time. The chain recombines TRBV25-1 with TRBJ2-2, with 12 bases aligning to TRBD1. The V gene end was trimmed by 1 base and the J gene end by 3 bases; junction bases not matched to a gene: 3. The CDR3 has 17 residues. Germline V CDR1 and CDR2: MGHDK, SYGVNS. CDR3 amino acids: CASSELGTGGDTGELFF. In nucleotides, the CDR3 is TGTGCCAGCAGTGAATTAGGGACAGGGGGCGACACCGGGGAGCTGTTTTTT.